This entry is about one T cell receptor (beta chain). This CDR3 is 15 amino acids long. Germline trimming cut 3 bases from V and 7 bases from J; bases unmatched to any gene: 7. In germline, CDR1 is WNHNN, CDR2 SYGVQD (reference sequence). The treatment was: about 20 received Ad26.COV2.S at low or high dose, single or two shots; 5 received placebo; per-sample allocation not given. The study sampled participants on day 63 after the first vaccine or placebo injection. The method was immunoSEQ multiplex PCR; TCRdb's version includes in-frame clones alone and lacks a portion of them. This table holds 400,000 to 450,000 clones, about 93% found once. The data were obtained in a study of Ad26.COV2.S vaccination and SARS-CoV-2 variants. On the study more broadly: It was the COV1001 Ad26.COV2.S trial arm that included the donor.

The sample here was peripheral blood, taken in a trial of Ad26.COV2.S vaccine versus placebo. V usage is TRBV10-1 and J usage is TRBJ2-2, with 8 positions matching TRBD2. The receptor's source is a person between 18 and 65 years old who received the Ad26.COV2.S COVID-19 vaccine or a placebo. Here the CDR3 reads CASSERAGASGELFF. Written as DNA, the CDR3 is TGCGCCAGCAGTGAAAGAGCGGGAGCTAGCGGGGAGCTGTTTTTT.